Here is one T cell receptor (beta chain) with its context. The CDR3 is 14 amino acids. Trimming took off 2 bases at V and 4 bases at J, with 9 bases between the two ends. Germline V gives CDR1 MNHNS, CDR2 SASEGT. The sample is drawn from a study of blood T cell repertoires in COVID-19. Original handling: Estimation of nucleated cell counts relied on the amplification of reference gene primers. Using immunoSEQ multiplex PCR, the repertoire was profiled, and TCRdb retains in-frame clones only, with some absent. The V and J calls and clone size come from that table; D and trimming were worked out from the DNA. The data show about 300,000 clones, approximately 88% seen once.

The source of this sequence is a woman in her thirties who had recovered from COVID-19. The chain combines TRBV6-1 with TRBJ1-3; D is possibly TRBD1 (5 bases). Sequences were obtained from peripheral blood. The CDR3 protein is CASSERGGGNTIYF. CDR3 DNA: TGTGCCAGCAGTGAAAGGGGTGGAGGAAACACCATATATTTT.